These 16 T cell receptor beta chains share one sample of origin, sequenced in a study of blood T cell repertoires in COVID-19. TCRdb's table, derived via immunoSEQ multiplex PCR, lists solely in-frame clones and lacks some. The table includes 200,000 or so clones, roughly 90% detected once. Sequencing was performed on PBMCs or T cells enriched from blood (not recorded which). These receptors were obtained from a woman aged 30 to 39 who had recovered from COVID-19.

The V gene is TRBV7-9, the J gene TRBJ1-3, with D unclear. The CDR3 is made up of 16 amino acids. Between the trimmed V and J ends, which lost 0 bases and 0 bases, there was a span of 9 bases. The germline CDR1 and CDR2 sequences are SEHNR and FQNEAQ (reference sequence). The CDR3, as DNA: TGTGCCAGCAGCTTAGCTTCAAGAGGCTCTGGAAACACCATATATTTT. Protein: CASSLASRGSGNTIYF.

V is TRBV2 and J is TRBJ2-5; TRBD2 is a possible D gene (5 bases). The CDR3 loop spans 14 amino acids. V was clipped by 2 bases and J by 9 bases, with 16 bases between them. Germline V gene sequence: CDR1 SNHLY, CDR2 FYNNEI. CDR3 DNA: TGTGCCAGCAGTGAATTCCAGGCGAGGGTCGCCCAGTACTTC. Encoded protein: CASSEFQARVAQYF.

V usage is TRBV4-2 and J usage is TRBJ1-1; 8 bases are a match to TRBD1. The germline CDR1 and CDR2 sequences are LGHNA and YNFKEQ. There are 15 residues in the CDR3. V was clipped by 0 bases and J by 8 bases; unmatched bases: 8. CDR3 nucleotides: TGTGCCAGCAGCCAAGATGAACCGGGGGACAGGGAAGCTTTCTTT. Translation: CASSQDEPGDREAFF.

The CDR3: CASSQGAGLGNEQYF. The CDR3 nucleotides read TGTGCCAGCAGCCAAGGCGCGGGACTAGGGAACGAGCAGTACTTC. This chain links TRBV4-2 with TRBJ2-7; 8 bases line up with TRBD2. The junction had 7 bases not matched to a gene; V was cut back by 1 base and J by 5 bases. CDR1 is LGHNA, CDR2 YNFKEQ, per germline. The CDR3 has 15 amino acids.

The chain employs TRBV27 and TRBJ1-1; D is possibly TRBD1 (5 bases). Trimming removed 0 bases at V and 11 bases at J, with 13 bases between. CDR1 and CDR2 from the germline V gene are MNHEY and SMNVEV (reference sequence). The CDR3 runs 13 residues. CDR3 residues: CASSLSGRAGAFF. CDR3 sequence (DNA): TGTGCCAGCAGTTTATCGGGCAGGGCAGGGGCTTTCTTT.

This chain uses TRBV11-3 with TRBJ1-1; D is possibly TRBD1 (6 bases). CDR1 and CDR2 from the germline V gene are SGHNT and YENEEA. Between the trimmed V and J ends, which lost 4 bases and 5 bases, there was a span of 14 bases. This CDR3 region has 14 residues. The CDR3 region is CASSSRGSGTEAFF. DNA of the CDR3: TGTGCCAGCAGCTCCAGGGGAAGTGGTACTGAAGCTTTCTTT. The complete variable domain, with remaining parts taken from reference TRBV11-3 and TRBJ1-1, reads EAGVVQSPRYKIIEKKQPVAFWCNPISGHNTLYWYLQNLGQGPELLIRYENEEAVDDSQLPKDRFSAERLKGVDSTLKIQPAELGDSAVYLCASSSRGSGTEAFFGQGTRLTVV.

The chain links TRBV5-5 to TRBJ1-5; 9 nucleotides agree with TRBD1. The germline V gene has CDR1 SGHKS and CDR2 YYEKEE (reference sequence). V shed 7 bases, J shed 2 bases, and the junction held 7 bases outside the gene matches. The CDR3 length is 15 residues. CDR3 in amino acids: CASDRGLGRNQPQHF. In DNA, the CDR3 is TGTGCCAGCGACAGGGGGTTAGGTCGCAATCAGCCCCAGCATTTT.

The V and J genes are TRBV7-2 and TRBJ2-3; 9 nucleotides align to TRBD2. In germline, CDR1 is SGHTA, CDR2 FQGNSA. J gave up 1 base and V 1 base, and 3 bases lay outside the gene matches. The CDR3 sequence is 16 residues long. CDR3 DNA: TGTGCCAGCAGCTTAGTGCTAGCGGGGCGCACAGATACGCAGTATTTT. It encodes CASSLVLAGRTDTQYF.

The chain employs TRBV7-2 and TRBJ1-5; D ambiguous. CDR3 length equals 15 residues. Trimming took off 1 base at V and 0 bases at J, with 7 bases between the two ends. Germline V gene sequence: CDR1 SGHTA, CDR2 FQGNSA. CDR3 sequence (DNA): TGTGCCAGCAGCTTAGTGGGCTATAGCAATCAGCCCCAGCATTTT. Its translation: CASSLVGYSNQPQHF.

The table lists this clone with a count of one. The chain combines TRBV18 with TRBJ2-3; D is perhaps TRBD2 (6 bases). V lost 6 bases and J 1 base, leaving 14 bases between the germline ends. CDR3 length: 15 residues. The germline V gene encodes CDR1 KGHSH and CDR2 LQKENI. CDR3 DNA: TGTGCCAGCTCGCCCGTCGCGGGACGCACAGATACGCAGTATTTT. Encoded protein: CASSPVAGRTDTQYF.

The chain links TRBV11-1 to TRBJ2-7; a possible D gene is TRBD2 (7 bases). The V gene lost 3 bases and the J gene lost 3 bases, with 9 bases spanning the gap. Germline loops: CDR1 SGHAT, CDR2 FQDESV (reference sequence). The CDR3 is 13 amino acids. CDR3 residues: CASSFRGGYEQYF. Here the CDR3 DNA reads TGTGCCAGCAGCTTTAGGGGGGGCTACGAGCAGTACTTC.

V is TRBV5-8 and J is TRBJ1-5, with D hard to call. V dropped 4 bases and J dropped 0 bases, with 17 bases sitting between them. This CDR3 is 17 amino acids long. Germline V gene sequence: CDR1 SGHTS, CDR2 YDEGEE. DNA for the CDR3: TGTGCCAGCAGCCCAGAAAAAGGACGGGGTAGCAATCAGCCCCAGCATTTT. This sequence encodes CASSPEKGRGSNQPQHF.

This clone appeared a few times. This rearrangement joins TRBV5-4 to TRBJ2-5; a weak D match, TRBD2 (5 bases). The CDR3 loop spans 15 amino acids. Germline V gene data show CDR1 as SGHNT and CDR2 as YYREEE (reference sequence). V was clipped by 1 base and J by 5 bases, with 15 bases between them. The DNA of the CDR3 is TGTGCCAGCAGCTTGAGAGGGTTACTTGAGGAGACCCAGTACTTC. Its translation is CASSLRGLLEETQYF.

This clone was observed a single time. This chain uses TRBV2 with TRBJ1-1; no firm D call. CDR1 is SNHLY and CDR2 is FYNNEI in the germline V gene. Trimming took off 0 bases at V and 11 bases at J, with 13 bases between the two ends. This CDR3 has 13 amino acids. CDR3 DNA sequence: TGTGCCAGCAGTGAAGCGGCCGGGATAGGGGCTTTCTTT. Translated: CASSEAAGIGAFF.

This clone was observed a single time. This chain uses TRBV4-2 with TRBJ2-7; TRBD2 is a possible D gene (7 bases). The germline V gene has CDR1 LGHNA and CDR2 YNFKEQ. The germline V and J ends were trimmed by 0 bases and 0 bases, with 12 bases remaining between them. This CDR3 is built from 16 residues. CDR3 nucleotide sequence: TGTGCCAGCAGCCAAGAAGGGGGGGGAAGCTCCTACGAGCAGTACTTC. Translation gives CASSQEGGGSSYEQYF.

This sequence joins TRBV7-9 and TRBJ2-3; 7 nucleotides agree with TRBD2. The CDR3 runs 14 residues. Germline lookup yields CDR1 SEHNR and CDR2 FQNEAQ (reference sequence). With 5 bases clipped from V and 3 bases from J, the junction kept 5 bases outside the gene matches. This CDR3 reads CASSLTSATDTQYF. CDR3 coding DNA: TGTGCCAGCAGCCTAACTAGCGCGACAGATACGCAGTATTTT.